This T cell receptor beta chain was profiled in a study of human T cells and chemical hapten exposure (dated by TCRdb to the early 2020s). About the investigation overall: For sensitization, 2% DPC in acetone was applied to a roughly 2 cm by roughly 2 cm area of upper inner arm skin. The study tracked peripheral blood TCR repertoire changes in vivo during primary and secondary sensitization to the hapten diphenylcyclopropenone (DPC) in alopecia patients. Blood samples were taken from patients before sensitization (week 0) and at 2, 6 and about 24 weeks after DPC sensitization. For TCR sequencing, blood came from 25 to 30 alopecia patients at anywhere from one to four time points (pre-sensitization, 2, 6 and 24 weeks). The libraries were sequenced as a pool, and the TCR yield per sample differed mostly because of small variations in library volumes within the pool. Patch testing on the upper back used Finn chambers containing 0.01% DPC, with scoring done after 6 days according to International Contact Dermatitis Research Group standards. Weekly therapeutic DPC doses were additionally applied to the scalp of patients throughout the roughly 25-week study period. The mostly female patient cohort included alopecia areata with under or over 50% scalp involvement, alopecia totalis and alopecia universalis. What the work shows at the level of the full study, not this receptor alone: Repeated subsampling changed both the strength of the expansion versus patch-test correlation and the threshold at which that correlation became significant. All patients had alopecia, a presumed autoimmune disease, so their immune response might differ from that of healthy individuals. Patch test score was positively correlated with the number of PT1 expanded TCRs, with significance at thresholds 8, 16 and 32 but not at 4. DPC sensitization did not change how many TCRs were above 1 in 1000 frequency, and no evidence was found of alterations in global repertoire structure. Significantly more large CDR3 similarity clusters were formed by expanded TCRs than by pre-sensitization or healthy control sets, consistent with antigen-driven responses.

From the cysteine up to the phenylalanine, the CDR3 has a length of 14 residues. Left in the record is the CDR3 DNA by itself, 42 bases read in frame from the first base. CDR1 MNHEY and CDR2 SVGEGT were looked up in the germline V gene. The sample's time point, from its label and the paper: patch test 1, 2 weeks after DPC sensitization. The treatment or condition label of this sample denotes: therapeutic diphenylcyclopropenone sensitization with weekly scalp DPC. Blood at each patch-test visit was drawn before the patch test was applied. Patients were eligible if aged 18 to 70, diagnosed with alopecia and judged suitable for DPC therapy, and pregnant patients were excluded. Total RNA was isolated from unfractionated whole blood collected in Tempus Blood RNA tubes. Libraries were prepared through RACE. The sequencing machine was a NextSeq 500. Library preparation attached unique molecular identifiers to individual cDNA molecules for quantitative, reproducible TCR counting. Each blood RNA sample was used to sequence both TCR alpha and TCR beta chains. The study's processing was this. The median number of TCRs per sample was around 100,000, ranging from roughly 23,224 to 700,000. V, J and CDR3 annotation of the TCR reads was performed with the Decombinator software suite. To make PS versus PT1 abundance plots, every sample was subsampled to the same number of TCRs (28,000). Expanded TCRs were defined as absent before sensitization and observed at least eight times at the 2-week time point. Starting from the raw public reads, TCRdb applied fastp trimming at Q25, assembled clones with MiXCR and retained in-frame beta chains. Identical CDR3 proteins give one entry, which carries the most common genes and DNA. Clone size and V and J calls follow TCRdb, not the original study. The sample table records roughly 45,000 distinct CDR3 sequences; roughly 9.5% of these occur just once. The leading ten clones occupy roughly 4.4% of the sample.

With respect to this clonotype: The antigen it recognizes is unknown. A read error may explain this, as a much larger clone is one base away.

The sequence was collected from a woman in her forties or fifties with alopecia areata. Some clones in this sample may be carry-over from other donors' samples. Recombination linked TRBV6-2 or TRBV6-3 to TRBJ2-1; the D gene is not confidently resolved. The source was whole blood, collected in connection with sensitization to the hapten diphenylcyclopropenone (DPC). Here is the DNA: TGTGTCAGCAGTAGGATAGAATCCTACAATGAGCAGTTCTTC. It translates as CVSSRIESYNEQFF.